This TCR beta chain emerged from a study of control samples from healthy donors and cancer patients. This CDR3 contains 14 residues. The J segment lost 1 base and the V segment lost 4 bases, leaving 3 bases of the junction unmatched. Germline V lookup: CDR1 LNHDA, CDR2 SQIVND (reference sequence). The data were produced by immunoSEQ multiplex PCR, yet TCRdb's version contains in-frame clones alone and is incomplete. The profile shows around 170,000 clones, around 94% of them singletons. This chain joins TRBV19 and TRBJ1-1; TRBD1 matches at 7 bases. The sequence was collected from a man younger than 40 in good health. Sequencing used blood. The CDR3 DNA reads TGTGCCAGTAGTACTCGACAGGGGAACACTGAAGCTTTCTTT. It codes for CASSTRQGNTEAFF.